This paragraph reports one TCR beta chain. The source of the sample is a study of blood T cell repertoires in COVID-19. Looking at the study overall: Acute and convalescent COVID-19 specimens originated in the United States, Italy and Spain. PBMCs, B-cell-depleted T cells, or T cells were the source of the cDNA or gDNA that made up the material.

The authors' processing: Cell counts per sample came from amplifying reference gene primers. The protocol was immunoSEQ multiplex PCR, while the TCRdb copy is restricted to in-frame clones and leaves out a portion. The V and J calls and clone size are taken from that table; D and trimming were inferred from the DNA. This table holds around 170,000 clones, more than 70% found once. V shed 5 bases and J 7 bases; nucleotides not matched to a gene: 7. Germline V lookup: CDR1 SGHTA, CDR2 FQGNSA. There are 16 residues in the CDR3. The receptor comes from a man aged 45-60 years with active or convalescent COVID-19. The sequencing sample was made of peripheral blood. V usage is TRBV7-2 and J usage is TRBJ2-2; 13 bases line up with TRBD2. The CDR3 region has the DNA TGTGCCAGCAGCAGGACTAGCGGGAGCGTGATCGGGGAGCTGTTTTTT. Protein product: CASSRTSGSVIGELFF.